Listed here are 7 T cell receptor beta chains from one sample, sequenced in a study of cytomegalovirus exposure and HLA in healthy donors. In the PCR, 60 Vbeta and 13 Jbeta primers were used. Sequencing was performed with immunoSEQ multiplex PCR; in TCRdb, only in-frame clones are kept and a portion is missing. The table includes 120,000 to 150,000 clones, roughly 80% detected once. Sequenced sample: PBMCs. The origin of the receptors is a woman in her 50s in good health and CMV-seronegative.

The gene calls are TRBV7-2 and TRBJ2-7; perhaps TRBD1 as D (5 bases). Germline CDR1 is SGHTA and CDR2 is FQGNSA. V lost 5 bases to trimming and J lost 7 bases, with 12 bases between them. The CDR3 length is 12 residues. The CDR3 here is CASSPGMGEQYF. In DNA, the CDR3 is TGTGCCAGCAGCCCAGGGATGGGGGAGCAGTACTTC.

The CDR3 nucleotides are TGCAGCGTTGTTTCGCTAAGGCGGGGGCAGAAGGGGGAGACCCAGTACTTC. Translating gives CSVVSLRRGQKGETQYF. The chain combines TRBV29-1 with TRBJ2-5; D may be TRBD2 (7 bases). Germline V lookup: CDR1 SQVTM, CDR2 ANQGSEA. The CDR3 length is 17 residues. With 4 bases removed from V and 5 bases from J, the gap between germline ends came to 26 bases. Based on the CDR3 plus reference TRBV29-1 and TRBJ2-5, the full variable domain is SAVISQKPSRDICQRGTSLTIQCQVDSQVTMMFWYRQQPGQSLTLIATANQGSEATYESGFVIDKFPISRPNLTFSTLTVSNMSPEDSSIYLCSVVSLRRGQKGETQYFGPGTRLLVL.

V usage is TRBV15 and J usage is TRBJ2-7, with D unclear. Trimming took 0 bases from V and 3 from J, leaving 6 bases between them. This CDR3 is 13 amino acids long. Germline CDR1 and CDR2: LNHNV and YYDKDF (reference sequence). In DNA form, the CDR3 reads TGTGCCACCAGCAGAGATCAGGTCTACGAGCAGTACTTC. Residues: CATSRDQVYEQYF.

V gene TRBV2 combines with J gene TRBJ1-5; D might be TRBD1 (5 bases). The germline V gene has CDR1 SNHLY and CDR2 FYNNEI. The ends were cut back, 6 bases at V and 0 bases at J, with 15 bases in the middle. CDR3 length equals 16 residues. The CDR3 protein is CASRSMYRYSNQPQHF. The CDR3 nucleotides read TGTGCCAGCAGATCAATGTACAGGTATAGCAATCAGCCCCAGCATTTT.

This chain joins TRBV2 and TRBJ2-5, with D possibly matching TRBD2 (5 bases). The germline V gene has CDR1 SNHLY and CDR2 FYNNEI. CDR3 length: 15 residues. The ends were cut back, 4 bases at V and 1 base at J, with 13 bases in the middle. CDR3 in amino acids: CASSGRATIQETQYF. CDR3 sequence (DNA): TGTGCCAGCAGTGGTCGAGCGACTATCCAAGAGACCCAGTACTTC.

CDR3 sequence: CASSIRDNGKAFF. CDR3 DNA: TGTGCCAGTAGTATCCGGGACAACGGAAAAGCTTTCTTT. V gene TRBV19 combines with J gene TRBJ1-1; a weak D match, TRBD1 (6 bases). Trimming pared 3 bases from V and 9 bases from J, leaving 14 bases between. This CDR3 is 13 amino acids long. Per germline, CDR1 LNHDA and CDR2 SQIVND (reference sequence).

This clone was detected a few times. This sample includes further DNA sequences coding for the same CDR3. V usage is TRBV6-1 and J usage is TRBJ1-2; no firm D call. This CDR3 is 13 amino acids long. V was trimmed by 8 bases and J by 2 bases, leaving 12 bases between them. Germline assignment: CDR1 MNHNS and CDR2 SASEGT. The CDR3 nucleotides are TGTGCCAGCGGAGGGAGGTTCAACTATGGCTACACCTTC. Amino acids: CASGGRFNYGYTF.